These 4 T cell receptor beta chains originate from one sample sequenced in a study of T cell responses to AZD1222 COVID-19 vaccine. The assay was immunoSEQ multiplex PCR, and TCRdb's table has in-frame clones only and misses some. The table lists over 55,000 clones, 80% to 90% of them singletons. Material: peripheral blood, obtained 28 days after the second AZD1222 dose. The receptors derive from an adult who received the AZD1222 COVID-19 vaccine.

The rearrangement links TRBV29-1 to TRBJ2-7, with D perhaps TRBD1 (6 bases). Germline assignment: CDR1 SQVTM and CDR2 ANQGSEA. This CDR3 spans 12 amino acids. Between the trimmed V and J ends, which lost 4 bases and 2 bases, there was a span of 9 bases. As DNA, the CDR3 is TGCAGCGTTGTGGACAGAGCCTACGAGCAGTACTTC. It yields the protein CSVVDRAYEQYF.

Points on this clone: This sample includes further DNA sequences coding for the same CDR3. The CDR3 nucleotides read TGCGCCAGCAGCTTGACAGGGGAGGAGACCCAGTACTTC. It is translated as CASSLTGEETQYF. V usage is TRBV5-1 and J usage is TRBJ2-5; 7 nucleotides match TRBD1. The CDR3 has 13 residues. CDR1 and CDR2 (germline): SGHRS, YFSETQ. V dropped 1 base and J dropped 5; count of bases not matched to a gene: 2.

The CDR3 DNA reads TGCGCCAGCAGCTTGGACAGTCAGACTGAAGCTTTCTTT. It specifies CASSLDSQTEAFF. The chain joins TRBV5-1 to TRBJ1-1; the D is unclear. V gave up 0 bases and J gave up 5 bases, with 8 bases separating them. The CDR3 has 13 residues. Germline V lookup: CDR1 SGHRS, CDR2 YFSETQ.

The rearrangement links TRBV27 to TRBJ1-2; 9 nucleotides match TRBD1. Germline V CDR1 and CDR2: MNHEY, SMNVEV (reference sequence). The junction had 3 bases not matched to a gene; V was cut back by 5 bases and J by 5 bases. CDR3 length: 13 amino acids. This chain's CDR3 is CASSPGTGYGYTF. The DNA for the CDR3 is TGTGCCAGCAGTCCCGGGACAGGGTATGGCTACACCTTC.